Following are 24 T cell receptor beta chains from one sample sequenced in a study of T-cell reconstitution after alpha-beta-depleted transplantation in children. Study-level results: Fresh T-cell production supplied most of the T-cell counts and diversity seen one year after transplant.

Unique molecular identifiers were built into the TCRbeta library. TCRdb recomputed calls from the PCR reads with MiXCR, one row per CDR3 protein. In the table there are approximately 300,000 distinct CDR3 sequences, almost 8% of which are singletons. These receptors are not linked to any known antigen. The sample in question was peripheral blood, obtained 360 days after TCRalphabeta/CD19-depleted stem cell transplant. The receptors stem from a female patient between 2 and 15 years old who had a stem cell transplant for Fanconi anemia, so the T cells may come from the graft donor.

This clonotype showed up just a few times. The CDR3 sequence: CASSFLGGPQYEQFF. The CDR3 nucleotides read TGTGCCAGCAGTTTTTTGGGGGGGCCTCAATATGAGCAGTTCTTC. The J gene is TRBJ2-1, the V gene TRBV12-3 or TRBV12-4; D may be TRBD2 (7 bases). Trimming left V 3 bases short and J 8 bases short, with 17 bases between. The CDR3 spans 15 residues.

The chain employs TRBV28 and TRBJ2-5; no firm D call. Germline V gene lookup returns CDR1 MDHEN and CDR2 SYDVKM. Trimming took 2 bases from V and 4 from J, leaving 5 bases between them. The CDR3 covers 12 residues. The CDR3: CASSLIGETQYF. As DNA, the CDR3 is TGTGCCAGCAGTTTAATAGGAGAGACCCAGTACTTC.

The chain recombines TRBV6-2 or TRBV6-3 with TRBJ2-7; D might be TRBD1 (5 bases). Trimming removed 0 bases at V and 5 bases at J, with 11 bases between. The germline V gene has CDR1 MNHEY and CDR2 SVGEGT. This CDR3 has 14 amino acids. The CDR3 sequence: CASSYSRQGNEQYV. The CDR3 coding sequence is TGTGCCAGCAGTTACTCACGTCAGGGTAACGAGCAGTACGTC.

This chain uses TRBV15 with TRBJ2-3; no clear D gene. With 2 bases removed from V and 2 bases from J, the gap between germline ends came to 5 bases. Germline V lookup: CDR1 LNHNV, CDR2 YYDKDF (reference sequence). The CDR3 spans 13 residues. The CDR3 DNA is TGTGCCACCAGCAGAACTTACACAGATACGCAGTATTTT. Translation gives CATSRTYTDTQYF.

This clonotype was picked up many times. The chain combines TRBV3-1 with TRBJ2-4; D tentatively reads TRBD1 or TRBD2 (5 bases each). The CDR3 is 14 residues long. The V end lost 3 bases, the J end lost 4 bases, and 10 bases lay between the germline ends. Germline V gene sequence: CDR1 LGHDT, CDR2 YNNKEL (reference sequence). The CDR3 DNA sequence: TGTGCCAGCAGCCAGGGGACGGCTAAAAACATTCAGTACTTC. It translates to CASSQGTAKNIQYF.

The sample holds many counts of this clonotype. The chain couples TRBV13 to TRBJ2-1; D might be TRBD1 (7 bases). CDR3 length: 14 amino acids. Germline-derived CDR1 and CDR2 are PRHDT and FYEKMQ (reference sequence). V was shortened by 4 bases and J by 5 bases, with 12 bases between the two germline ends. In DNA, the CDR3 is TGTGCCAGCAGCTGGGGCAGGGGGGACAATGAGCAGTTCTTC. Encoded protein: CASSWGRGDNEQFF.

With regard to this clonotype: A much larger clone lies one base from this, so it may be a read error. The chain recombines TRBV4-1 with TRBJ1-1; 7 positions match TRBD1. CDR3 length equals 14 residues. Germline CDR1 is MGHRA and CDR2 is YSYEKL. The CDR3 loop reads CASSLRTGYTEAIF. The CDR3 DNA sequence: TGCGCCAGCAGCCTCCGGACAGGCTACACTGAAGCTATCTTT.

This clonotype has ten or more counts. This rearrangement joins TRBV5-1 to TRBJ2-1; the match to TRBD1 covers 8 bases. This CDR3 is 14 amino acids long. V was clipped by 1 base and J by 9 bases; unmatched bases: 6. Germline CDR1 is SGHRS and CDR2 is YFSETQ. The chain's CDR3 is CASSLYPTGVEQFF. The CDR3 nucleotides are TGCGCCAGCAGCTTGTACCCGACAGGGGTTGAGCAGTTCTTC.

This clonotype was observed a few times. The chain combines TRBV11-2 with TRBJ1-2; possibly TRBD1 for D (5 bases). Germline V CDR1 and CDR2: SGHAT, FQNNGV. V lost 5 bases, J lost 4 bases, and 20 bases lay in between. The CDR3 consists of 16 residues. Written as DNA, the CDR3 is TGTGCCAGCAGCCCCGGAGGGCGGGGCAAGGGCTATGGCTACACCTTC. Translation: CASSPGGRGKGYGYTF.

The chain couples TRBV12-3 or TRBV12-4 to TRBJ2-7, with TRBD1 matching 7 bases. J gave up 3 bases and V 5 bases, and 7 bases lay outside the gene matches. The CDR3 runs to 14 residues. The CDR3 DNA follows: TGTGCCAGCAGTCAAGGGACAGCCAACTACGAGCAGTACTTC. Its translation is CASSQGTANYEQYF.

This clonotype was observed many times. J is TRBJ2-1 and V is TRBV30; possible D gene TRBD2, 6 bases. Germline CDR1 is GTSNPN and CDR2 is SVGIG (reference sequence). V was cut by 3 bases and J by 4 bases, with 19 bases left in between. CDR3 length: 16 amino acids. The CDR3 region is CAWRSIGGRLYNEQFF. CDR3 in DNA: TGTGCCTGGAGAAGTATAGGAGGGAGGTTATACAATGAGCAGTTCTTC.

This clonotype was found a few times. The J gene is TRBJ2-5, the V gene TRBV28; 12 bases line up with TRBD2. The J segment lost 3 bases and the V segment lost 6 bases, leaving 8 bases of the junction unmatched. The CDR3 is 16 amino acids. Germline assignment: CDR1 MDHEN and CDR2 SYDVKM. This CDR3 is CASSRLAGEPEETQYF. The CDR3 bases are TGTGCCAGCAGCAGACTAGCGGGGGAGCCGGAAGAGACCCAGTACTTC.

This clonotype occurred many times. Here the CDR3 reads CASSFHGRINEKLFF. The DNA for the CDR3 is TGTGCCAGCAGTTTTCACGGGAGGATCAATGAAAAACTGTTTTTT. The chain combines TRBV12-3 or TRBV12-4 with TRBJ1-4; no reliable D call. Between the trimmed V and J ends, which lost 3 bases and 5 bases, there was a span of 13 bases. This CDR3 region has 15 residues.

There are many counts of this clonotype. This chain links TRBV6-5 with TRBJ2-2, with D perhaps matching TRBD1 (5 bases). Germline values: CDR1 MNHEY, CDR2 SVGAGI. The V and J ends lost 3 bases and 7 bases respectively, with 9 bases between them. The length of the CDR3 is 13 residues. DNA for the CDR3: TGTGCCAGCAGTTATTCAGGGAACGGGGAGCTGTTTTTT. Protein: CASSYSGNGELFF.

This clonotype was seen ten or more times. The chain uses TRBV12-3 or TRBV12-4 and TRBJ2-3; D tentatively reads TRBD1 or TRBD2 (6 bases each). The V and J ends lost 6 bases and 4 bases respectively, with 20 bases between them. This CDR3 has 16 residues. The CDR3 here is CASSTPGGQGPDTQYF. The CDR3 DNA reads TGTGCCAGCAGCACCCCTGGGGGGCAGGGCCCAGATACGCAGTATTTT.

At least ten counts were recorded for this clonotype. V is TRBV28 and J is TRBJ1-2, with D unresolved. The CDR3 length is 12 residues. Germline CDR1 MDHEN, CDR2 SYDVKM. The ends were cut back, 4 bases at V and 4 bases at J, with 7 bases in the middle. In DNA form, the CDR3 reads TGTGCCAGCAGTTCACTGACCTATGGCTACACCTTC. Translation gives CASSSLTYGYTF.

This clonotype appeared a few times. CDR3 DNA sequence: TGTGCCAGCAGCCAAGAAGGGGGTTTGAGGTCCGGGGAGCTGTTTTTT. Encoded protein: CASSQEGGLRSGELFF. The V gene is TRBV14, the J gene TRBJ2-2; D is possibly TRBD1 (6 bases). The CDR3 has 16 residues. V gave up 0 bases and J gave up 6 bases, with 14 bases separating them. Germline V gene data show CDR1 as SGHDN and CDR2 as FVKESK.

The table lists this clonotype with a few counts. V is TRBV4-2 and J is TRBJ1-2; D perhaps matches TRBD1 (5 bases). CDR1 LGHNA and CDR2 YNFKEQ come from the germline V gene. The length of the CDR3 is 13 residues. V lost 4 bases to trimming and J lost 4 bases, with 10 bases between them. This chain's CDR3 is CASSLRETYGYTF. CDR3 nucleotides: TGTGCCAGCAGCCTCAGGGAGACCTATGGCTACACCTTC.

This clonotype has a count of ten or more. J is TRBJ2-2 and V is TRBV27; TRBD2 matches 7 bases. V was pared by 5 bases and J by 4 bases, with 7 bases of the junction left unmatched. This CDR3 contains 15 residues. Germline loops: CDR1 MNHEY, CDR2 SMNVEV (reference sequence). This chain's CDR3 is CASSISGRGTGELFF. Here the CDR3 DNA reads TGTGCCAGCAGTATCTCAGGGAGGGGCACCGGGGAGCTGTTTTTT.

This clonotype was counted between two and nine times. This chain links TRBV7-9 with TRBJ1-2; D remains ambiguous. The CDR3 loop spans 14 amino acids. V lost 1 base to trimming and J lost 3 bases, with 9 bases between them. In germline, CDR1 is SEHNR, CDR2 FQNEAQ (reference sequence). The DNA of the CDR3 is TGTGCCAGCAGCTTAGGGACTACCCACTATGGCTACACCTTC. Translation gives CASSLGTTHYGYTF.

The rearrangement joins TRBV18 to TRBJ2-7; D ambiguous. The CDR3 has 14 amino acids. The V end lost 6 bases, the J end lost 4 bases, and 16 bases lay between the germline ends. CDR1 is KGHSH, CDR2 LQKENI, per germline. The CDR3 is CASSPPYPIYEQYF. DNA for the CDR3: TGTGCCAGCTCCCCTCCCTACCCCATTTACGAGCAGTACTTC.

This clonotype was observed a few times. The CDR3 sequence is CASRISGNYEQYF. CDR3 in DNA: TGTGCCAGCAGGATTAGCGGGAACTACGAGCAGTACTTC. This chain links TRBV28 with TRBJ2-7, with 8 bases that match TRBD2. V shed 6 bases, J shed 3 bases, and the junction held 4 bases outside the gene matches. The CDR3 contains 13 residues. Germline V gene sequence: CDR1 MDHEN, CDR2 SYDVKM.

This clonotype was observed a handful of times. This chain links TRBV3-1 with TRBJ2-7; TRBD2 might be the D (7 bases). The CDR3 sequence is 14 residues long. Trimming stripped 3 bases from V and 2 bases from J, with 11 bases between. Per germline, CDR1 LGHDT and CDR2 YNNKEL (reference sequence). The CDR3 region is CASSQRGGPYEQYF. The CDR3 nucleotides are TGTGCCAGCAGCCAGAGGGGGGGTCCCTACGAGCAGTACTTC.

The chain couples TRBV7-8 to TRBJ1-2; D is unclear. V was cut by 0 bases and J by 5 bases, with 10 bases left in between. This CDR3 comprises 14 residues. Per the germline V gene, CDR1 is SGHVS and CDR2 is FQNEAQ. In DNA, the CDR3 is TGTGCCAGCAGCTTAGCGAGGGAAGGGTATGGCTACACCTTC. Protein sequence: CASSLAREGYGYTF.